The 32 T cell receptor beta chains in this list originate from one sample, sequenced in a study of T cells after yellow fever vaccination. TCRdb processed the 5' RACE reads anew with MiXCR; each CDR3 protein has one entry. The sample lists hundreds of thousands of distinct CDR3 sequences, about a fifth occurring once. The input for sequencing was PBMCs, taken roughly 23 days after the first yellow fever vaccination. The receptors here all came from a man between 18 and 29 years old who received the YFV17D yellow fever vaccine.

The rearrangement joins TRBV7-9 to TRBJ1-5; weak D call: TRBD1 (6 bases). In germline, CDR1 is SEHNR, CDR2 FQNEAQ (reference sequence). The CDR3 is 14 residues long. V was cut by 1 base and J by 5 bases, with 9 bases left in between. CDR3 sequence reads: CASSLVGADQPQHF. DNA for the CDR3: TGTGCCAGCAGCTTAGTGGGGGCCGATCAGCCCCAGCATTTT. Full variable domain (remainder filled in from reference TRBV7-9 and TRBJ1-5): DTGVSQNPRHKITKRGQNVTFRCDPISEHNRLYWYRQTLGQGPEFLTYFQNEAQLEKSRLLSDRFSAERPKGSFSTLEIQRTEQGDSAMYLCASSLVGADQPQHFGDGTRLSIL.

This clonotype has only a few counts. V usage is TRBV18 and J usage is TRBJ1-1, with a possible D match to TRBD1 (6 bases). V lost 0 bases and J 11 bases, leaving 10 bases between the germline ends. This CDR3 has 12 amino acids. Per germline, CDR1 KGHSH and CDR2 LQKENI. CDR3 residues: CASSPPLRGAFF. The CDR3 DNA follows: TGTGCCAGCTCACCACCTTTAAGGGGGGCTTTCTTT.

This chain links TRBV11-2 with TRBJ2-2; a weak D match, TRBD1 (6 bases). Germline CDR1 is SGHAT and CDR2 is FQNNGV. V lost 1 base and J lost 3, with 12 bases in between. The CDR3 spans 16 residues. The CDR3 DNA sequence: TGTGCCAGCAGCTTAGGCAGGGGATACTACACCGGGGAGCTGTTTTTT. Amino acids: CASSLGRGYYTGELFF.

This rearrangement joins TRBV7-9 to TRBJ2-5; D might be TRBD1 (6 bases). V was shortened by 8 bases and J by 5 bases, with 21 bases between the two germline ends. The CDR3 is 15 amino acids. Looked up from germline, CDR1 is SEHNR and CDR2 is FQNEAQ (reference sequence). CDR3 sequence (DNA): TGTGCCAGCCTCTTTGTGGGGACACCGGGCGAGACCCAGTACTTC. Amino acids: CASLFVGTPGETQYF.

The chain links TRBV6-2 or TRBV6-3 to TRBJ2-7; 8 nucleotides align to TRBD2. The CDR3 is 14 residues long. V shed 9 bases and J 0 bases; nucleotides not matched to a gene: 7. Germline assignment: CDR1 MNHEY and CDR2 SVGEGT. The CDR3 reads CASFRGGSSYEQYF. CDR3 sequence (DNA): TGTGCCAGTTTTCGGGGGGGAAGCTCCTACGAGCAGTACTTC.

The chain recombines TRBV2 with TRBJ2-7; D remains unclear. Trimming stripped 8 bases from V and 6 bases from J, with 14 bases between. The CDR3 totals 12 residues. The germline V gene encodes CDR1 SNHLY and CDR2 FYNNEI. CDR3 sequence: CASRSPVGEQYF. CDR3 coding DNA: TGTGCCAGCCGGAGCCCTGTGGGCGAGCAGTACTTC.

V gene TRBV6-2 or TRBV6-3 combines with J gene TRBJ2-1; D is undetermined. CDR1 and CDR2 (germline): MNHEY, SVGEGT. The CDR3 loop spans 13 amino acids. Between the trimmed V and J ends, which lost 6 bases and 1 base, there was a span of 7 bases. CDR3 DNA sequence: TGTGCCAGCAGGGACGTTTCCTACAATGAGCAGTTCTTC. Its translation is CASRDVSYNEQFF.

The chain joins TRBV7-6 to TRBJ2-3; weak D call: TRBD1 (6 bases). Between the trimmed V and J ends, which lost 3 bases and 2 bases, there was a span of 27 bases. CDR3 size: 20 residues. Per the germline V gene, CDR1 is SGHVS and CDR2 is FNYEAQ. The CDR3 loop is CASSFSMRGKWGLSTDTQYF. The CDR3 nucleotides read TGTGCCAGCAGCTTTAGCATGAGGGGGAAATGGGGCCTTTCCACAGATACGCAGTATTTT.

The chain is built from TRBV27 and TRBJ2-1; D is undetermined. V was pared by 5 bases and J by 4 bases, with 9 bases between. The CDR3 runs to 13 residues. Germline CDR1 reads MNHEY; CDR2 reads SMNVEV (reference sequence). The CDR3, as DNA: TGTGCCAGCAGTCCGGCGCAGTACAATGAGCAGTTCTTC. Translating gives CASSPAQYNEQFF.

The gene calls are TRBV7-9 and TRBJ2-7; a possible D gene is TRBD1 (5 bases). The CDR3 is 11 residues long. The V gene's germline CDR1 is SEHNR and CDR2 FQNEAQ (reference sequence). V was trimmed by 11 bases and J by 5 bases, leaving 13 bases between them. The CDR3 loop is CAGGQRDEQYF. Written as DNA, the CDR3 is TGTGCCGGCGGACAAAGGGACGAGCAGTACTTC.

The chain joins TRBV7-9 to TRBJ2-5, with D perhaps TRBD1 (5 bases). Germline V gene sequence: CDR1 SEHNR, CDR2 FQNEAQ (reference sequence). This CDR3 has 16 residues. V lost 1 base to trimming and J lost 5 bases, with 17 bases between them. CDR3 bases: TGTGCCAGCAGCTTAGGGCGCTCCCCCGCAGGGGAGACCCAGTACTTC. Translated, it gives CASSLGRSPAGETQYF.

The chain employs TRBV7-2 and TRBJ2-7; 7 nucleotides match TRBD2. CDR1 SGHTA and CDR2 FQGNSA come from the germline V gene. V trimming: 5 bases; J trimming: 4 bases; junction bases outside the gene matches: 5. The CDR3 runs 13 residues. CDR3 region: CASSSGAGYEQYF. The CDR3, as DNA: TGTGCCAGCAGCAGCGGGGCGGGATACGAGCAGTACTTC.

This rearrangement joins TRBV7-2 to TRBJ2-7; tentative D call: TRBD1 (7 bases). Germline-derived CDR1 and CDR2 are SGHTA and FQGNSA. V lost 2 bases and J 2 bases, leaving 10 bases between the germline ends. The CDR3 is 14 amino acids. The CDR3 here is CASSLQGGPYEQYF. The CDR3 nucleotides read TGTGCCAGCAGCTTACAGGGGGGTCCCTACGAGCAGTACTTC.

This clonotype was found a few times. V is TRBV29-1 and J is TRBJ2-3; D ambiguous. The CDR3 has 14 residues. The V end was cut by 4 bases, the J end by 5 bases, with 16 bases between. Germline loops: CDR1 SQVTM, CDR2 ANQGSEA. Here the CDR3 reads CSVVRTTLGDTQYF. The DNA for the CDR3 is TGCAGCGTTGTTCGTACCACTCTGGGAGATACGCAGTATTTT.

Ten or more counts support this clonotype. The rearrangement joins TRBV7-9 to TRBJ2-3, with no clear D. This CDR3 region has 12 residues. V was shortened by 5 bases and J by 6 bases, with 9 bases between the two germline ends. The V gene's germline CDR1 is SEHNR and CDR2 FQNEAQ (reference sequence). CDR3 DNA sequence: TGTGCCAGCAGCAGCATCACGGATACGCAGTATTTT. Its translation is CASSSITDTQYF.

The V and J genes are TRBV7-2 and TRBJ2-3; D unresolved. V was clipped by 2 bases and J by 10 bases, with 13 bases between them. CDR3 length equals 13 residues. Germline CDR1 reads SGHTA; CDR2 reads FQGNSA. Here the CDR3 reads CASSLPLLLAQYF. Written as DNA, the CDR3 is TGTGCCAGCAGCTTACCCTTACTGTTGGCGCAGTATTTT.

The V call is TRBV6-1, the J call TRBJ1-5; no reliable D call. V lost 7 bases to trimming and J lost 6 bases, with 13 bases between them. The germline CDR1 and CDR2 sequences are MNHNS and SASEGT. The CDR3 is 13 amino acids. The CDR3 loop reads CASTDPQTQPQHF. Here the CDR3 DNA reads TGTGCCAGCACGGACCCGCAAACTCAGCCCCAGCATTTT.

This chain links TRBV7-2 with TRBJ2-1; D is possibly TRBD2 (6 bases). The length of the CDR3 is 15 residues. Trimming left V 5 bases short and J 2 bases short, with 13 bases between. CDR1 and CDR2 (germline): SGHTA, FQGNSA. CDR3 residues: CASSDGTFTYNEQFF. For the CDR3, the DNA is TGTGCCAGCAGCGACGGGACTTTCACCTACAATGAGCAGTTCTTC.

The rearrangement uses TRBV4-2 and TRBJ1-6; D is unresolved. There are 16 residues in the CDR3. The V and J ends lost 0 bases and 0 bases respectively, with 6 bases between them. Germline CDR1 reads LGHNA; CDR2 reads YNFKEQ. CDR3 loop: CASSQDWSSYNSPLHF. In nucleotides, the CDR3 is TGTGCCAGCAGCCAAGACTGGAGCTCCTATAATTCACCCCTCCACTTT.

This clonotype turned up a few times. V gene TRBV4-3 combines with J gene TRBJ2-1, with 10 bases that match TRBD2. This CDR3 comprises 15 residues. Unmatched junction bases numbered 6, after V lost 1 base and J lost 9 bases. The germline V gene encodes CDR1 LGHNA and CDR2 YSLEER. CDR3 sequence (DNA): TGCGCCAGCAGCCAAGGAGCGGGGGGGCTCAGTGAGCAGTTCTTC. It encodes CASSQGAGGLSEQFF.

The gene calls are TRBV24-1 and TRBJ1-5; 8 bases are shared with TRBD1. J lost 7 bases, V lost 3 bases, and 4 bases had no gene match. The CDR3 covers 14 residues. Germline-derived CDR1 and CDR2 are KGHDR and SFDVKD. CDR3 sequence reads: CATSDPGGEQPQHF. For the CDR3, the DNA is TGTGCCACCAGTGATCCAGGGGGCGAGCAGCCCCAGCATTTT.

Many counts were recorded for this clonotype. The gene calls are TRBV5-1 and TRBJ2-2; D is unclear. Trimming removed 2 bases at V and 6 bases at J, with 5 bases between. The CDR3 is 12 amino acids. CDR1 and CDR2 from the germline V gene are SGHRS and YFSETQ. The CDR3 spells CASSFPPGELFF. CDR3 DNA sequence: TGCGCCAGCAGCTTCCCCCCCGGGGAGCTGTTTTTT.

This clonotype was counted only a few times. The chain has TRBV14 and TRBJ2-1; D unresolved. Trimming pared 1 base from V and 6 bases from J, leaving 10 bases between. The CDR3 has 14 amino acids. CDR1 SGHDN and CDR2 FVKESK come from the germline V gene. The CDR3 DNA is TGTGCCAGCAGCCAAGTATCCGGTCCCAATGAGCAGTTCTTC. Protein: CASSQVSGPNEQFF.

This clonotype was detected a few times. V is TRBV2 and J is TRBJ1-1, with D unclear. V was trimmed by 8 bases and J by 8 bases, leaving 6 bases between them. The CDR3 spans 9 residues. The germline V gene encodes CDR1 SNHLY and CDR2 FYNNEI. The CDR3 DNA sequence: TGTGCCAGCGGCATCGAAGCTTTCTTT. This gives the protein CASGIEAFF.

The rearrangement links TRBV6-5 to TRBJ1-4, with D uncertain. Germline V gene data show CDR1 as MNHEY and CDR2 as SVGAGI. This CDR3 contains 14 residues. Trimming shortened V by 5 bases and J by 7 bases, and 14 bases separated the two germline ends. As DNA, the CDR3 is TGTGCCAGCAGTATTAAGACTAGGAGTGAAAAACTGTTTTTT. This codes for CASSIKTRSEKLFF.

This clonotype was observed a handful of times. The genes are TRBV5-1 and TRBJ2-5, with a possible D match to TRBD1 (7 bases). CDR1 SGHRS and CDR2 YFSETQ come from the germline V gene. This CDR3 has 20 residues. V was pared by 7 bases and J by 3 bases, with 34 bases between. The CDR3 region has the DNA TGCGCCAGCCGACTAGTCCGTATGGGTCAAATTACCGGGACAGAAGAGACCCAGTACTTC. Its translation: CASRLVRMGQITGTEETQYF.

The J gene is TRBJ2-7, the V gene TRBV6-4; maybe TRBD1 (6 bases). Germline CDR1 is MRHNA and CDR2 is SNTAGT. V was cut by 10 bases and J by 6 bases, with 16 bases left in between. The CDR3 runs 12 residues. Written as DNA, the CDR3 is TGTGCCACCTCACCGTCAGGGGTCGAGCAGTACTTC. Protein: CATSPSGVEQYF.

This chain uses TRBV6-2 or TRBV6-3 with TRBJ2-7; D is perhaps TRBD1 (5 bases). The CDR3 length is 14 residues. CDR1 is MNHEY, CDR2 SVGEGT, per germline. Trimming removed 3 bases from V and 1 base from J, with 10 bases in between. In DNA form, the CDR3 reads TGTGCCAGCAGTTATCAGGGATCTTCCTACGAGCAGTACGTC. It yields the protein CASSYQGSSYEQYV.

This clonotype was seen more than once but under ten times. The chain has TRBV5-5 and TRBJ2-7, with D hard to call. There are 15 residues in the CDR3. Trimming left V 1 base short and J 0 bases short, with 11 bases between. The V gene's germline CDR1 is SGHKS and CDR2 YYEKEE (reference sequence). CDR3 bases: TGTGCCAGCAGCTTGATTCCAGTTTCCTCCTACGAGCAGTACGTC. It codes for CASSLIPVSSYEQYV.

This clonotype has just a few counts. The chain has TRBV29-1 and TRBJ2-7; 8 bases map to TRBD1. CDR1 and CDR2 (germline): SQVTM, ANQGSEA. Trimming at V came to 7 bases and at J to 4 bases, leaving 6 bases not matched to a gene. The CDR3 totals 12 residues. The CDR3 loop is CSGSQGAYEQYF. The CDR3 nucleotides are TGCAGCGGGAGTCAGGGGGCTTACGAGCAGTACTTC.

This clonotype was detected a few times. The chain combines TRBV12-3 or TRBV12-4 with TRBJ2-7; unclear D gene. Between the trimmed V and J ends, which lost 6 bases and 6 bases, there was a span of 15 bases. The CDR3 runs 13 residues. The DNA of the CDR3 is TGTGCCAGCAGCAACCTGCTGGCAGCCGAGCAGTACTTC. As protein: CASSNLLAAEQYF.

This clonotype was observed a handful of times. V and J are TRBV7-8 and TRBJ2-1; D may be TRBD2 (5 bases). The length of the CDR3 is 16 residues. V was trimmed by 5 bases and J by 5 bases, leaving 19 bases between them. Germline assignment: CDR1 SGHVS and CDR2 FQNEAQ. The CDR3 here is CASSKDLAQKHNEQFF. The CDR3 nucleotides are TGTGCCAGCAGCAAAGATCTAGCTCAGAAACACAATGAGCAGTTCTTC.